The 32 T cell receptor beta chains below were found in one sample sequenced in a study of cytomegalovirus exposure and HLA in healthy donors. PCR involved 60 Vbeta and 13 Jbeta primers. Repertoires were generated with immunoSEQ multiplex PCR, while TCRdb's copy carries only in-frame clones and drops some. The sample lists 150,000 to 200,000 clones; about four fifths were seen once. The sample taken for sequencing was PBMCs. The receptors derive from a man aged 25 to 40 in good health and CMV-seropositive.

This chain's CDR3 is CASSDRDRGRGFGTEAFF. The CDR3 DNA reads as TGTGCCAGCAGCGACCGGGACAGGGGGCGGGGGTTCGGCACTGAAGCTTTCTTT. The V and J genes are TRBV7-9 and TRBJ1-1; 12 nucleotides agree with TRBD1. J lost 4 bases, V lost 5 bases, and 14 bases had no gene match. Germline CDR1 and CDR2: SEHNR and FQNEAQ (reference sequence). This CDR3 comprises 18 residues.

The CDR3 protein is CASSRGQGAPETQYF. The DNA for the CDR3 is TGTGCCAGCAGCCGAGGACAGGGGGCCCCCGAGACCCAGTACTTC. The rearrangement links TRBV6-5 to TRBJ2-5, with 11 bases that match TRBD1. The junction had 8 bases not matched to a gene; V was cut back by 6 bases and J by 5 bases. Per germline, CDR1 MNHEY and CDR2 SVGAGI. The length of the CDR3 is 15 residues.

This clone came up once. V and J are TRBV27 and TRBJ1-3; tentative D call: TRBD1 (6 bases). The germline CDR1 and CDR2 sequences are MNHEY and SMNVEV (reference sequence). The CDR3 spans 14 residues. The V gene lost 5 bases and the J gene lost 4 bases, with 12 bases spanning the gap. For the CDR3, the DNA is TGTGCCAGCAGTCTGACAGGTTCGGGAAACACCATATATTTT. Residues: CASSLTGSGNTIYF.

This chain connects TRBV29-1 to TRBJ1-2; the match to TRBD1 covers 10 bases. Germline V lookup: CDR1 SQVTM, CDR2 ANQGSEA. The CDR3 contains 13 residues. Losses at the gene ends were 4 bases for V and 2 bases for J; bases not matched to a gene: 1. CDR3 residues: CSVGQGANYGYTF. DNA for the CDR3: TGCAGCGTTGGACAGGGGGCAAACTATGGCTACACCTTC.

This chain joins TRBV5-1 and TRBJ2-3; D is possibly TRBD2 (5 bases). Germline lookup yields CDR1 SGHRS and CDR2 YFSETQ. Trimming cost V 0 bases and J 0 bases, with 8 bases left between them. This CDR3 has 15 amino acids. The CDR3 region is CASSLERESTDTQYF. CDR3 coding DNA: TGCGCCAGCAGCTTGGAGAGGGAAAGCACAGATACGCAGTATTTT.

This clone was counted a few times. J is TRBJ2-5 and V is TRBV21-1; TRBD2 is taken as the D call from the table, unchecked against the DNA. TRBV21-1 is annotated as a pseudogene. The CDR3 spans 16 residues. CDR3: CASSKALSGGAETQYF. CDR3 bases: TGTGCCAGCAGCAAAGCGCTAAGCGGGGGGGCTGAGACCCAGTACTTC.

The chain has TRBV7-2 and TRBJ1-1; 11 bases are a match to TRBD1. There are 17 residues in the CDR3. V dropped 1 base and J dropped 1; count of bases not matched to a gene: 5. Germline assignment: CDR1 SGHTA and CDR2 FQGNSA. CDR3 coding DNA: TGTGCCAGCAGCTTAGTTGGGACAGGGGGGACGAACACTGAAGCTTTCTTT. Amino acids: CASSLVGTGGTNTEAFF. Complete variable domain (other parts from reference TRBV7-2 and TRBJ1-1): GAGVSQSPSNKVTEKGKDVELRCDPISGHTALYWYRQSLGQGLEFLIYFQGNSAPDKSGLPSDRFSAERTGGSVSTLTIQRTQQEDSAVYLCASSLVGTGGTNTEAFFGQGTRLTVV.

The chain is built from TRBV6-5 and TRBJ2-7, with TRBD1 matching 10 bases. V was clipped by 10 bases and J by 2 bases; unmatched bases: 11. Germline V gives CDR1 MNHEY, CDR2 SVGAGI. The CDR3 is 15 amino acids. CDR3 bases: TGTGCCACCGAAGTACCGGGACAGGGGACCTACGAGCAGTACTTC. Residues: CATEVPGQGTYEQYF.

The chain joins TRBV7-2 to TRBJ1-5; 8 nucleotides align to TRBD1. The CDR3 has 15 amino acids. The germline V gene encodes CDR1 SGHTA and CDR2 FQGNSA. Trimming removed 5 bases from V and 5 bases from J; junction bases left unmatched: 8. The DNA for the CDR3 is TGTGCCAGCAGCCAACGCAGGGGGCGCGATCAGCCCCAGCATTTT. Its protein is CASSQRRGRDQPQHF.

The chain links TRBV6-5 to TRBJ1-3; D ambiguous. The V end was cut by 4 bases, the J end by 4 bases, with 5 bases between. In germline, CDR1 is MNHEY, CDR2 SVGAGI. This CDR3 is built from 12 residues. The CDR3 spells CASSSTGNTIYF. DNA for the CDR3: TGTGCCAGCAGTTCGACAGGAAACACCATATATTTT.

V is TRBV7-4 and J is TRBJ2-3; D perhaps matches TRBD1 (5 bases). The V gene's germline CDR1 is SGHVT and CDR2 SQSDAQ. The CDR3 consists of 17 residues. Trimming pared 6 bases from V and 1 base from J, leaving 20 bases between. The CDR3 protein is CASRKGSAGLGTDTQYF. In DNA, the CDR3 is TGTGCCAGCAGGAAGGGGTCGGCTGGCCTCGGCACAGATACGCAGTATTTT.

The CDR3 spells CASSLGAGTSGRYEQYF. CDR3 coding DNA: TGTGCCAGCAGCTTGGGCGCCGGGACTAGCGGGAGGTACGAGCAGTACTTC. The chain carries TRBV5-4 and TRBJ2-7, with 15 nucleotides matching TRBD2. Trimming removed 0 bases from V and 4 bases from J; junction bases left unmatched: 5. Germline values: CDR1 SGHNT, CDR2 YYREEE (reference sequence). The CDR3 has 17 residues.

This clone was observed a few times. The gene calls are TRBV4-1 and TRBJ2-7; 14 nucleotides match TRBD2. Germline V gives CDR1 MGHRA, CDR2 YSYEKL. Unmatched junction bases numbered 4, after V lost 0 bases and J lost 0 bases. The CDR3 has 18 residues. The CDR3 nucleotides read TGCGCCAGCAGCCAAGAGGGACTAGCGGGGGTGAGCTCCTACGAGCAGTACTTC. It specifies CASSQEGLAGVSSYEQYF.

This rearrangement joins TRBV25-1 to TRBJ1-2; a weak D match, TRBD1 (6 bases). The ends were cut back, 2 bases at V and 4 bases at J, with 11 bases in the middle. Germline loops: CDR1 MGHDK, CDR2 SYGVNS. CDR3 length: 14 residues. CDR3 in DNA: TGTGCCAGCAGTGAAGGCGAGACAGGCTATGGCTACACCTTC. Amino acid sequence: CASSEGETGYGYTF.

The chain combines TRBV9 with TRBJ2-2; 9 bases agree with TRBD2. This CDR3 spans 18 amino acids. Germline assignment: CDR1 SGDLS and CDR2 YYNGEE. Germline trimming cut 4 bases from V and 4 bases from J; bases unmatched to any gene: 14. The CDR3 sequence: CASSRHGGAGGITGELFF. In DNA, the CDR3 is TGTGCCAGCAGCCGACATGGGGGAGCGGGAGGTATCACCGGGGAGCTGTTTTTT.

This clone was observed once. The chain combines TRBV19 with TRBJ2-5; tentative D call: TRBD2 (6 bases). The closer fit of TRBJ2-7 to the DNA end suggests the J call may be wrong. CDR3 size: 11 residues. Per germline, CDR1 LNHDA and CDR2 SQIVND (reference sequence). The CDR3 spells CASGGRYEQYF. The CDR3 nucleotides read TGTGCCAGCGGGGGACGCTACGAGCAGTACTTC.

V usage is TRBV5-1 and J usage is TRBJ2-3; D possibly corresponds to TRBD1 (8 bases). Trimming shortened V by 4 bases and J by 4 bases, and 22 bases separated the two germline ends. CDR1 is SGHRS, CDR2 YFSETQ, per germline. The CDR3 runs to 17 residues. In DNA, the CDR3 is TGCGCCAGCAGCCCTCGAACAGGGGGGGTCGCGGCAGATACGCAGTATTTT. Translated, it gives CASSPRTGGVAADTQYF. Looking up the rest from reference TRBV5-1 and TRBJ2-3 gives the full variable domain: KAGVTQTPRYLIKTRGQQVTLSCSPISGHRSVSWYQQTPGQGLQFLFEYFSETQRNKGNFPGRFSGRQFSNSRSEMNVSTLELGDSALYLCASSPRTGGVAADTQYFGPGTRLTVL.

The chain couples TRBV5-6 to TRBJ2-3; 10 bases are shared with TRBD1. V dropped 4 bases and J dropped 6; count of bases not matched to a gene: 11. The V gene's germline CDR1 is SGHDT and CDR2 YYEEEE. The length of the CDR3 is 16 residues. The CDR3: CASSRPGTGVRDTQYF. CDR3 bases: TGTGCCAGCAGCCGTCCCGGGACAGGGGTAAGGGATACGCAGTATTTT.

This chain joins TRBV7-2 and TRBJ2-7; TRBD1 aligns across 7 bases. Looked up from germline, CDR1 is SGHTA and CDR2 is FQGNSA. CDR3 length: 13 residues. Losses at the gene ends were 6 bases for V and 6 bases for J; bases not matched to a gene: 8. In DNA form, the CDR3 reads TGTGCCAGCAGTTCGGGACAGTATTCCGAGCAGTACTTC. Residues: CASSSGQYSEQYF.

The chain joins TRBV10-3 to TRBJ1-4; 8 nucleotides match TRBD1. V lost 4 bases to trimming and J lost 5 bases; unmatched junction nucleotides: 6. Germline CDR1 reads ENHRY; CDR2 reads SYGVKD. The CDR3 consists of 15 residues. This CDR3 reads CAISVSGGRNEKLFF. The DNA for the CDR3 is TGTGCCATCAGTGTCTCAGGGGGCAGAAATGAAAAACTGTTTTTT.

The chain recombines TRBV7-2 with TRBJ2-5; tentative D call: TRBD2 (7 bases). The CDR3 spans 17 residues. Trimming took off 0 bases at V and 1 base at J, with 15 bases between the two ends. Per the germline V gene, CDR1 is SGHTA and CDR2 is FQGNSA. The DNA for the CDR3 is TGTGCCAGCAGCTTAGCGCTAAGGGGGGGTAGCCAAGAGACCCAGTACTTC. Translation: CASSLALRGGSQETQYF. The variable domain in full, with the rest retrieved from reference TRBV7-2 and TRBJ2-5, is GAGVSQSPSNKVTEKGKDVELRCDPISGHTALYWYRQSLGQGLEFLIYFQGNSAPDKSGLPSDRFSAERTGGSVSTLTIQRTQQEDSAVYLCASSLALRGGSQETQYFGPGTRLLVL.

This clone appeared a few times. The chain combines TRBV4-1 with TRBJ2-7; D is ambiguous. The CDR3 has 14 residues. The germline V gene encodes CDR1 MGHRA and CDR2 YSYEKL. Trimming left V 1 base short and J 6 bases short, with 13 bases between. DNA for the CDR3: TGCGCCAGCAGCCAAGTGGCGGTAGTATCCGAGCAGTACTTC. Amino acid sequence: CASSQVAVVSEQYF.

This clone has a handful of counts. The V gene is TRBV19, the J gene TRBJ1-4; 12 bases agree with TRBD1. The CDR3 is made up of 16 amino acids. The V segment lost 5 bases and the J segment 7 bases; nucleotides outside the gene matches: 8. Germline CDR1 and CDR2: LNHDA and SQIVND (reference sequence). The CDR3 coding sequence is TGTGCCAGTAGTTCGGGGACAGGGGGCAGTGGTGAAAAACTGTTTTTT. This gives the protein CASSSGTGGSGEKLFF.

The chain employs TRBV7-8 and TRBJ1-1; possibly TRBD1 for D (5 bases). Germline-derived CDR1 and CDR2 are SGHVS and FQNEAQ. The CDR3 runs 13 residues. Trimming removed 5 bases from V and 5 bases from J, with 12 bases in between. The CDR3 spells CASSMGRETEAFF. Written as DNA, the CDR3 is TGTGCCAGCAGCATGGGACGGGAGACTGAAGCTTTCTTT.

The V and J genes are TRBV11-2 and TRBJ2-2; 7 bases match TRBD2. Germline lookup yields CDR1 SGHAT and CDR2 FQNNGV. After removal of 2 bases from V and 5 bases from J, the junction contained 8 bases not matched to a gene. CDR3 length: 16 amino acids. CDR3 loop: CASSLRVGGETGELFF. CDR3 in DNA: TGTGCCAGCAGCTTACGGGTGGGAGGGGAAACCGGGGAGCTGTTTTTT.

This CDR3 is CASSEGGDTEAFF. CDR3 DNA: TGCGCCAGCAGTGAGGGAGGGGACACTGAAGCTTTCTTT. This chain uses TRBV10-2 with TRBJ1-1, with D possibly matching TRBD1 (5 bases). Germline-derived CDR1 and CDR2 are WSHSY and SAAADI. V lost 2 bases to trimming and J lost 3 bases, with 7 bases between them. This CDR3 has 13 residues.

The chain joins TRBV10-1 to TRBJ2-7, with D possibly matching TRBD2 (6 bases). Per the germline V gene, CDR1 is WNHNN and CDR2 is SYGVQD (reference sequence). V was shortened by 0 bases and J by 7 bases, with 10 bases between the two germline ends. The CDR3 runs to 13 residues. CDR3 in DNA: TGCGCCAGCAGTGAGTCCCCCGGGGGAGAGCAGTACTTC. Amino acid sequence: CASSESPGGEQYF.

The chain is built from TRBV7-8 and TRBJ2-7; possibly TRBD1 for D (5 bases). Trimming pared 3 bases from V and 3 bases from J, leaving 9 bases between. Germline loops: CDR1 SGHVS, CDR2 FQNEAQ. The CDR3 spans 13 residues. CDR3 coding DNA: TGTGCCAGCAGCTTGGACACACTCTACGAGCAGTACTTC. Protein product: CASSLDTLYEQYF.

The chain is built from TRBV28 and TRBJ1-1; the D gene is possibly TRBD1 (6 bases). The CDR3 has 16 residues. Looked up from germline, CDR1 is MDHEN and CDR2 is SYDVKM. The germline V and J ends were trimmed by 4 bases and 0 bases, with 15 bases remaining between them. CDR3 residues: CASSSGQIYMNTEAFF. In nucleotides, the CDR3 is TGTGCCAGCAGTTCCGGACAGATATACATGAACACTGAAGCTTTCTTT.

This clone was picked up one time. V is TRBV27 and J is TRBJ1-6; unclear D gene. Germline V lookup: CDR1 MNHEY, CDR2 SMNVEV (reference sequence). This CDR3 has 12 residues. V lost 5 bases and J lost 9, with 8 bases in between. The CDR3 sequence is CASSDGGSPLHF. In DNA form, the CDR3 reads TGTGCCAGCAGTGACGGAGGTTCACCCCTCCACTTT.

The CDR3 sequence: CASSLPGLADTDTQYF. The CDR3 DNA reads as TGTGCCAGCTCATTGCCGGGACTAGCGGACACAGATACGCAGTATTTT. The rearrangement uses TRBV18 and TRBJ2-3, with 11 positions matching TRBD2. J gave up 2 bases and V 5 bases, and 6 bases lay outside the gene matches. The CDR3 is 16 amino acids. Germline CDR1 reads KGHSH; CDR2 reads LQKENI.

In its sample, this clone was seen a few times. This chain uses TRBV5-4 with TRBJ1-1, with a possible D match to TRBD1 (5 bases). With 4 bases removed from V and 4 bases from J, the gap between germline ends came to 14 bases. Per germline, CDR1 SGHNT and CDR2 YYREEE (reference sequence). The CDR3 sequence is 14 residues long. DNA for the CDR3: TGTGCCAGCAGCCCTCCCCAGGGTAGCACTGAAGCTTTCTTT. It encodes CASSPPQGSTEAFF. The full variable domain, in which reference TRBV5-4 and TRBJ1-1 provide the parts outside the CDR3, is ETGVTQSPTHLIKTRGQQVTLRCSSQSGHNTVSWYQQALGQGPQFIFQYYREEENGRGNFPPRFSGLQFPNYSSELNVNALELDDSALYLCASSPPQGSTEAFFGQGTRLTVV.